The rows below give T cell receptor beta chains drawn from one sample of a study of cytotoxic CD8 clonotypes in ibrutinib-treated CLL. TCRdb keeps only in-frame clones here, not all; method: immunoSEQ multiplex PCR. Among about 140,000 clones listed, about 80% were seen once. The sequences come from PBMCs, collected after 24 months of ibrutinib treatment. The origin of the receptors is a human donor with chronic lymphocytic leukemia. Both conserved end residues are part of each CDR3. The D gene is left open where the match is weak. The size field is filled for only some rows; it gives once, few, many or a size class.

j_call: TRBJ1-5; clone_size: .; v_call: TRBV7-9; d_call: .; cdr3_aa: CASSLGISNQPQHF; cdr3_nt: TGTGCCAGCAGCTTAGGGATTAGCAATCAGCCCCAGCATTTT
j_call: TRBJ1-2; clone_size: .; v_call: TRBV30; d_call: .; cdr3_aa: CAFPPRQPNYGYTF; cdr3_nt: TGTGCCTTCCCCCCCCGACAGCCCAACTATGGCTACACCTTC
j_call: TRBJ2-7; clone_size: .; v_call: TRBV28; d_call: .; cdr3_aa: CASSYLNRAYEQYF; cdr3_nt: TGTGCCAGCAGCTACCTAAATCGGGCCTACGAGCAGTACTTC
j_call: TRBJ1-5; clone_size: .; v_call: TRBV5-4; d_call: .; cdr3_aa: CASSLEGAGNQPQHF; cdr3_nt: TGTGCCAGCAGCTTGGAAGGGGCTGGCAATCAGCCCCAGCATTTT
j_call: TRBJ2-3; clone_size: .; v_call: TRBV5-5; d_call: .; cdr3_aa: CASSLDGASTDTQYF; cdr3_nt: TGTGCCAGCAGCTTGGACGGAGCTAGCACAGATACGCAGTATTTT
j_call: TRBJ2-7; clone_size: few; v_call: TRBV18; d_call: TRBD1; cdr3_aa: CASSPRDRGLYEQYF; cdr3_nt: TGTGCCAGCTCACCCCGGGACAGGGGGCTCTACGAGCAGTACTTC
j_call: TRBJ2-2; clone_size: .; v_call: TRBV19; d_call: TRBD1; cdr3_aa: CASSPPGQGGGGELFF; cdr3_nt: TGTGCCAGTAGTCCCCCGGGACAGGGTGGAGGTGGGGAGCTGTTTTTT
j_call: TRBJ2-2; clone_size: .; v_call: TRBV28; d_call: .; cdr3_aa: CASSLPQGGTGELFF; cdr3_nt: TGTGCCAGCAGTTTACCCCAAGGGGGGACCGGGGAGCTGTTTTTT
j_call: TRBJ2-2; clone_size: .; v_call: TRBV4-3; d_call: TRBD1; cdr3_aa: CASSPQGAWAGELFF; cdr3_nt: TGCGCCAGCAGCCCCCAGGGGGCATGGGCCGGGGAGCTGTTTTTT
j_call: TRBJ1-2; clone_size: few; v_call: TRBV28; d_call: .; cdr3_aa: CASSLSSGYGYTF; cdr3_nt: TGTGCCAGCAGTTTATCTTCAGGGTATGGCTACACCTTC
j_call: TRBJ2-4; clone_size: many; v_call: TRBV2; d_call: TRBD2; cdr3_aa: CASRRTSGGANIQYF; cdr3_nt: TGTGCCAGCAGGCGGACTAGCGGGGGGGCAAACATTCAGTACTTC
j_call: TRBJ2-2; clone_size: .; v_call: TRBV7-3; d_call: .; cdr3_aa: CASSPDPVTGELFF; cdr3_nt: TGTGCCAGCAGCCCGGACCCAGTCACCGGGGAGCTGTTTTTT
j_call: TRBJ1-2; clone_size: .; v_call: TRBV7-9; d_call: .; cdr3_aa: CASSARGGSGYTF; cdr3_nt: TGTGCCAGCAGCGCCCGAGGGGGTTCTGGCTACACCTTC
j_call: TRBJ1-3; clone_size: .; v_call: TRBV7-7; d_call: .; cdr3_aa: CASSLSSGNTIYF; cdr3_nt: TGTGCCAGCAGCTTAAGCTCTGGAAACACCATATATTTT
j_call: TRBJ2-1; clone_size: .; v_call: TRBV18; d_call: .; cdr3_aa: CASSPPTRDSDLDEQFF; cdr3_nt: TGTGCCAGCTCACCGCCCACCCGGGACTCAGACCTGGATGAGCAGTTCTTC
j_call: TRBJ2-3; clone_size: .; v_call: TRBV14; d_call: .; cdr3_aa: CASSQGPADTQYF; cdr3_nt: TGTGCCAGCAGCCAAGGTCCAGCCGATACGCAGTATTTT
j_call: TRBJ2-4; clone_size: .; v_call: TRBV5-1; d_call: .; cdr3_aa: CASSAGQLNIQYF; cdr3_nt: TGCGCCAGCAGCGCGGGACAGCTAAACATTCAGTACTTC
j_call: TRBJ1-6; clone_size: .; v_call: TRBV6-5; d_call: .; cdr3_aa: CASTLGGTLNSPLHF; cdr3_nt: TGTGCCAGCACCCTTGGAGGGACGCTTAATTCACCCCTCCACTTT
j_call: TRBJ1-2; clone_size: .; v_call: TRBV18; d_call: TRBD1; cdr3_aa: CASSPDRGLANYGYTF; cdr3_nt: TGTGCCAGCTCACCCGACAGGGGGCTTGCTAACTATGGCTACACCTTC
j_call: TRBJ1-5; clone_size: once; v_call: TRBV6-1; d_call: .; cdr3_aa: CASSPGNSNQPQHF; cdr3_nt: TGTGCCAGCAGCCCCGGAAATAGCAATCAGCCCCAGCATTTT
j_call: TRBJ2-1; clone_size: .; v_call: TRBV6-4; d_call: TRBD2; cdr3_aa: CASGQRGPTINEQFF; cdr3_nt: TGTGCCAGCGGCCAGCGGGGCCCAACGATCAATGAGCAGTTCTTC
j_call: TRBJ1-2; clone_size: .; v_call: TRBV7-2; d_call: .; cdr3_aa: CASSPGGPLPYGYTF; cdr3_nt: TGTGCCAGCAGCCCGGGGGGGCCCTTGCCCTATGGCTACACCTTC
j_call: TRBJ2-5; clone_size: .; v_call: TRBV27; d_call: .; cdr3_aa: CASSFWGSGPETQYF; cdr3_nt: TGTGCCAGCAGTTTTTGGGGGAGCGGGCCGGAGACCCAGTACTTC
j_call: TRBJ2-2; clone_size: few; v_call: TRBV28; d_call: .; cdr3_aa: CASTGHTTGELFF; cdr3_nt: TGTGCCAGCACAGGACATACCACCGGGGAGCTGTTTTTT
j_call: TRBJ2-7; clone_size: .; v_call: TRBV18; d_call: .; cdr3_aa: CASSPPADSYEQYF; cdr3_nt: TGTGCCAGCTCACCACCGGCGGACTCCTACGAGCAGTACTTC
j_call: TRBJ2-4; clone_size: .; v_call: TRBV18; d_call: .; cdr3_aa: CASSPAQAGGIQYF; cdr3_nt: TGTGCCAGCTCACCGGCACAGGCCGGGGGCATTCAGTACTTC
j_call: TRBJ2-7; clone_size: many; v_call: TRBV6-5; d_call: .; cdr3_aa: CASSPRPQSYEQYF; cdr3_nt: TGTGCCAGCAGTCCCCGACCTCAGAGCTACGAGCAGTACTTC
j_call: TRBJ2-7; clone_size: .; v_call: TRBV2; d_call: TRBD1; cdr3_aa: CASSPDRGDEQYF; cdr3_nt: TGTGCCAGCAGCCCGGACAGGGGGGACGAGCAGTACTTC
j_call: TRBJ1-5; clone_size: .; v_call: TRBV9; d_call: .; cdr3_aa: CASSVGVSQPQHF; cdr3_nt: TGTGCCAGCAGCGTCGGGGTCAGCCAGCCCCAGCATTTT
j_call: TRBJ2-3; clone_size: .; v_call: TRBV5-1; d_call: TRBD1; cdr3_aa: CASSPQTGADTQYF; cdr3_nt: TGCGCCAGCAGCCCACAGACAGGGGCAGATACGCAGTATTTT
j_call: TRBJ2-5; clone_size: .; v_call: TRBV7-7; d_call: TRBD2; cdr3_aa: CASSLVRTSGRMGQETQYF; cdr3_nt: TGTGCCAGCAGCTTAGTGCGGACTAGCGGGAGGATGGGGCAAGAGACCCAGTACTTC
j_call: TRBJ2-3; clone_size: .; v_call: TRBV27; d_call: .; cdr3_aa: CASSFGGITDTQYF; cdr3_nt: TGTGCCAGCAGTTTTGGCGGGATAACGGATACGCAGTATTTT
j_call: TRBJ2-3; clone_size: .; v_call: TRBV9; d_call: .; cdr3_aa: CASSPRGTSTDTQYF; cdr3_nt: TGTGCCAGCAGCCCCCGGGGAACTAGCACAGATACGCAGTATTTT
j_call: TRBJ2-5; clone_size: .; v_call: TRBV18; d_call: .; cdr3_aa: CASSPRLEETQYF; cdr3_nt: TGTGCCAGCTCACCCCGGTTGGAAGAGACCCAGTACTTC
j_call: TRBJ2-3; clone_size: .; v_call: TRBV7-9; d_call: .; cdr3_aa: CASTQSGDTQYF; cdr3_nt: TGTGCCAGCACCCAAAGTGGGGATACGCAGTATTTT
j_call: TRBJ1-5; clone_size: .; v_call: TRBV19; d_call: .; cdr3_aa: CASRVANQPQHF; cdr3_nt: TGTGCCAGCAGGGTTGCGAATCAGCCCCAGCATTTT
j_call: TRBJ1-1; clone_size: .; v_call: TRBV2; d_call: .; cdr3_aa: CACARASFTEAFF; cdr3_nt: TGTGCCTGTGCAAGGGCATCATTCACTGAAGCTTTCTTT
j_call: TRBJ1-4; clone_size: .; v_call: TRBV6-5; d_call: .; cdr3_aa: CATARGDITNEKLFF; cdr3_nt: TGTGCCACCGCCCGGGGGGACATAACTAATGAAAAACTGTTTTTT
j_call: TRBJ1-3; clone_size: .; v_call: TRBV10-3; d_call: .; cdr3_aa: CAITPTLGNTIYF; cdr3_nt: TGTGCCATCACCCCGACCCTGGGAAACACCATATATTTT
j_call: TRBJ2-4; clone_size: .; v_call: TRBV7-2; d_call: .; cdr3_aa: CASSLGGAGKNIQYF; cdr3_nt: TGTGCCAGCAGCTTAGGGGGGGCCGGCAAAAACATTCAGTACTTC
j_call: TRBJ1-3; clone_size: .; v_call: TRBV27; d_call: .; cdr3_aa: CASSFSGESDTIYF; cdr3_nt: TGTGCCAGCAGTTTTTCCGGGGAGTCGGACACCATATATTTT
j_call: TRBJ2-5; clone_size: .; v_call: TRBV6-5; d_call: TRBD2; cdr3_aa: CASSPWASGQTQYF; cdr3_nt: TGTGCCAGCAGCCCCTGGGCTAGCGGGCAGACCCAGTACTTC
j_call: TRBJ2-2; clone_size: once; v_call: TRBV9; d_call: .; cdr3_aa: CASSPGLGTGELFF; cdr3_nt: TGTGCCAGCAGCCCCGGACTGGGCACCGGGGAGCTGTTTTTT
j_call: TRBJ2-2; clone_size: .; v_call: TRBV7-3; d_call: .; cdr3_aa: CASSLMGQGELFF; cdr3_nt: TGTGCCAGCAGCTTAATGGGCCAAGGGGAGCTGTTTTTT
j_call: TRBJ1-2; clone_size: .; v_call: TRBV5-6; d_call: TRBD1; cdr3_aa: CASSPEQGANYGYTF; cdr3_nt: TGTGCCAGCAGCCCCGAACAGGGGGCAAACTATGGCTACACCTTC
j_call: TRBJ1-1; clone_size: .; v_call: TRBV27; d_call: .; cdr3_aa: CASSWGVSRGEAFF; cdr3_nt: TGTGCCAGCAGTTGGGGGGTCAGCAGGGGTGAAGCTTTCTTT
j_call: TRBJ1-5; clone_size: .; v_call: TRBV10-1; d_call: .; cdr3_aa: CASSDDGPRSNQPQHF; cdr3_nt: TGCGCCAGCAGTGACGATGGGCCCCGTAGCAATCAGCCCCAGCATTTT
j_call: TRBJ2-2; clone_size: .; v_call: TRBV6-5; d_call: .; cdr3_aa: CASSYGGAGPTGELFF; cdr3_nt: TGTGCCAGCAGTTACGGTGGGGCAGGACCCACCGGGGAGCTGTTTTTT
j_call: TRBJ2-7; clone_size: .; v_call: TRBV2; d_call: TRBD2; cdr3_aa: CASSGGSLSYEQYF; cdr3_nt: TGTGCCAGCAGTGGCGGGAGTCTCTCCTACGAGCAGTACTTC
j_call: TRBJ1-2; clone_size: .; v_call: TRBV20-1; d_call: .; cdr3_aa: CSASGGSGYTF; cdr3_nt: TGCAGTGCTAGCGGGGGGAGTGGCTACACCTTC
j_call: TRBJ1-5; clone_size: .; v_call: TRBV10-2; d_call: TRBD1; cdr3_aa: CATGTGDQPQHF; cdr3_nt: TGCGCCACAGGGACAGGGGATCAGCCCCAGCATTTT
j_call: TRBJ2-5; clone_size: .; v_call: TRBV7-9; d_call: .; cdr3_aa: CASSLGLAPPETQYF; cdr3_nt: TGTGCCAGCAGCTTAGGTCTAGCGCCCCCGGAGACCCAGTACTTC
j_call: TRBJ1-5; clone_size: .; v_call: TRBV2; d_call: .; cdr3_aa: CASAGGSYNQPQHF; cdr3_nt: TGTGCCAGCGCGGGGGGATCCTACAATCAGCCCCAGCATTTT
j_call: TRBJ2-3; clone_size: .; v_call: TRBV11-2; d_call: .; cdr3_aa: CASSHPSSVTDTQYF; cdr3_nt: TGTGCCAGCAGCCACCCTAGTTCTGTCACAGATACGCAGTATTTT
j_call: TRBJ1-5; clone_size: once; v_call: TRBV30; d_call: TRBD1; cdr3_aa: CAWSPGTGDSQPQHF; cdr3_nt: TGTGCCTGGAGCCCCGGGACAGGGGATAGTCAGCCCCAGCATTTT
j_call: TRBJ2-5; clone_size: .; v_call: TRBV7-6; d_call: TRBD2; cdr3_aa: CASWGEGETQYF; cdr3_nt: TGTGCCAGCTGGGGGGAGGGAGAGACCCAGTACTTC